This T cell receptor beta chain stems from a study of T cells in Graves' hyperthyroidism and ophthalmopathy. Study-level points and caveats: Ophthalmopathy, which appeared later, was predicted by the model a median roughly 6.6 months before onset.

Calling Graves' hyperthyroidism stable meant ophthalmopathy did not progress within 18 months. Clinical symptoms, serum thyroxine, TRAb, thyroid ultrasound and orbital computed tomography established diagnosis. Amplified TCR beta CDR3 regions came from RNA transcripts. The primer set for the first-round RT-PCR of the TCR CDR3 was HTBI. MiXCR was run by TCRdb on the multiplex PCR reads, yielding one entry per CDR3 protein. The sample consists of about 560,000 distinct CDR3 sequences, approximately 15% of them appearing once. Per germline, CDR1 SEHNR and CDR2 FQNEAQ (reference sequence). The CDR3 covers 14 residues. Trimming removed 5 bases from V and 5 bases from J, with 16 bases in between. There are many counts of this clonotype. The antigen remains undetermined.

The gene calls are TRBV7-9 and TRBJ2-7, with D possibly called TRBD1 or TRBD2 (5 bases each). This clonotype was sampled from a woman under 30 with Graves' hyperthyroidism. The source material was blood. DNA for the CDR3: TGTGCCAGCAGCCCACCAGGGAGTTACGACGAGCAGTACTTC. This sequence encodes CASSPPGSYDEQYF.